This T cell receptor beta chain appears in the sequencing data of a study of blood T cell repertoires in COVID-19. Looking at the study overall: Researchers got acute and convalescent COVID-19 samples from the United States, Italy and Spain. T cells, B-cell-depleted T cells, or PBMCs provided the cDNA or gDNA that served as material.

Ages ranged from about 18 to 89 years, with residence in about two dozen US areas. Original data processing: Reference gene primer amplification gave nucleated cell count estimates. The data were produced by immunoSEQ multiplex PCR, yet TCRdb's version contains in-frame clones alone and is incomplete. That table gives V, J and clone size, and the DNA gave D and trimming. This sample has fewer than 250,000 clones; approximately 88% occur once, and the top ten carry about 2.5%. With 1 base clipped from V and 2 bases from J, the junction kept 3 bases outside the gene matches. The CDR3 length is 15 residues. Germline V gives CDR1 SGHDT, CDR2 YYEEEE.

The chain combines TRBV5-6 with TRBJ1-5; 7 bases are shared with TRBD1. The sequenced material came from PBMCs or T cells enriched from blood (not recorded which). This TCR derives from a woman aged 25 to 45 with acute COVID-19. Here the CDR3 reads CASSLTGAGNQPQHF. CDR3 in DNA: TGTGCCAGCAGCTTGACAGGGGCGGGCAATCAGCCCCAGCATTTT.